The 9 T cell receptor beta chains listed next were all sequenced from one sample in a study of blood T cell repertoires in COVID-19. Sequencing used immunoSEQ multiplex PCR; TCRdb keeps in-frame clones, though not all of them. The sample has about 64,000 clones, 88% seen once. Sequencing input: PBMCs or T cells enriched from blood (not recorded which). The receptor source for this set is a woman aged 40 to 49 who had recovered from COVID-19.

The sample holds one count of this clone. This CDR3 reads CASSLGAAVPGNTIYF. CDR3 nucleotides: TGTGCCAGCAGCTTGGGTGCGGCGGTCCCTGGAAACACCATATATTTT. The V gene is TRBV5-5, the J gene TRBJ1-3, with D uncertain. The CDR3 covers 16 residues. Between the trimmed V and J ends, which lost 0 bases and 2 bases, there was a span of 12 bases. CDR1 and CDR2 from the germline V gene are SGHKS and YYEKEE (reference sequence).

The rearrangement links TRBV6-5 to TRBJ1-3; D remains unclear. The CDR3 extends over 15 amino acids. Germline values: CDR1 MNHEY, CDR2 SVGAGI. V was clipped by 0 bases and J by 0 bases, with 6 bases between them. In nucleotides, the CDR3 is TGTGCCAGCAGTTACTCAGAGTTCTCTGGAAACACCATATATTTT. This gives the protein CASSYSEFSGNTIYF.

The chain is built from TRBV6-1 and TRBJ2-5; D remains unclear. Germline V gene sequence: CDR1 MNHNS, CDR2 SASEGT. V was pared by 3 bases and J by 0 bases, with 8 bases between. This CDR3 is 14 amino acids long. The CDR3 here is CASSEAPYQETQYF. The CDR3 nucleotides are TGTGCCAGCAGTGAGGCCCCGTACCAAGAGACCCAGTACTTC.

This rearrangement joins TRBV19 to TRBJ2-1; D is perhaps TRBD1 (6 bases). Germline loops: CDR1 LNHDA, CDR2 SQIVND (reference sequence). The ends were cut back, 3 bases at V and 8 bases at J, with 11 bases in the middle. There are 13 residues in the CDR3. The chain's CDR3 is CASSIIGGDEQFF. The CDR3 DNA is TGTGCCAGTAGTATTATTGGGGGCGATGAGCAGTTCTTC.

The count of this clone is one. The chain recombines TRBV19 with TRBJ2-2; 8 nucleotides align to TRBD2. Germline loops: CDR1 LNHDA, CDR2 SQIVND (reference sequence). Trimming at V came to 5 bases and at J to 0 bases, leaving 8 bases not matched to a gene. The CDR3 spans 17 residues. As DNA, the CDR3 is TGTGCCAGTAGTCGGGCATCGGGGGGGTCGAACACCGGGGAGCTGTTTTTT. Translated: CASSRASGGSNTGELFF.

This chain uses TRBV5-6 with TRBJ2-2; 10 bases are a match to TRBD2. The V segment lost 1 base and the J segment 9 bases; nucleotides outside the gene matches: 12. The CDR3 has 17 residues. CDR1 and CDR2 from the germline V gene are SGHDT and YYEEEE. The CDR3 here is CASSLYPAGGSPRELFF. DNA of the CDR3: TGTGCCAGCAGCTTGTATCCAGCGGGGGGGTCCCCCCGGGAGCTGTTTTTT.

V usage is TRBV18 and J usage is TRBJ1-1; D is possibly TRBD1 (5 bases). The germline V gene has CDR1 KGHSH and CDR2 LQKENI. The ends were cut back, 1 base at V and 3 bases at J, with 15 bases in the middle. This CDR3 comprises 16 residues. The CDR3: CASSPLPGVADTEAFF. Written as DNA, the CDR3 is TGTGCCAGCTCACCACTTCCGGGGGTAGCAGACACTGAAGCTTTCTTT.

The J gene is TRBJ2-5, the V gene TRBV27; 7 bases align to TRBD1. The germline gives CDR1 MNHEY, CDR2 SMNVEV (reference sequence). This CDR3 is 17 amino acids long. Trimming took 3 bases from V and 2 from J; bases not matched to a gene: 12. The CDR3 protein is CASSFLGVEGAQETQYF. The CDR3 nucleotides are TGTGCCAGCAGTTTCCTGGGGGTAGAGGGGGCTCAAGAGACCCAGTACTTC.

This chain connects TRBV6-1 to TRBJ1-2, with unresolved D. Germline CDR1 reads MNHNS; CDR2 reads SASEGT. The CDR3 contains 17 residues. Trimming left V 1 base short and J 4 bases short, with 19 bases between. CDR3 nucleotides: TGTGCCAGCAGTGAAGGTTCGGGGTCTGGGGTAGCCTATGGCTACACCTTC. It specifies CASSEGSGSGVAYGYTF.